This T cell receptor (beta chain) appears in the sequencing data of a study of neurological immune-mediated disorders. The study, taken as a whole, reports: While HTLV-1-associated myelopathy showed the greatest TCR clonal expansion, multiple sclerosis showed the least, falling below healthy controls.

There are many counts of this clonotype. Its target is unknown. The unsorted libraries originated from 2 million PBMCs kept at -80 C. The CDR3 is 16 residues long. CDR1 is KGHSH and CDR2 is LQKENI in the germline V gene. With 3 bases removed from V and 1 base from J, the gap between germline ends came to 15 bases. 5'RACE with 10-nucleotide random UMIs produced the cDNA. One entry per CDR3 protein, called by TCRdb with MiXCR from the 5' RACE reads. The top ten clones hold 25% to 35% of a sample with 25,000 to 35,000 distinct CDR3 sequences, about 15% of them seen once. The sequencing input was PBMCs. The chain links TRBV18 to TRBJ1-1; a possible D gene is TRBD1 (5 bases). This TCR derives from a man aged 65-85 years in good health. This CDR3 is CASSPEGRTGNTEAFF. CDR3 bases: TGTGCCAGCTCACCGGAGGGCCGTACAGGGAACACTGAAGCTTTCTTT.